This is a list of T cell receptor beta chains from one sample in a study of T cell responses to AZD1222 COVID-19 vaccine. Profiling relied on immunoSEQ multiplex PCR, and the TCRdb table lists in-frame clones only, not all of them. The sample gives about 200,000 clones, approximately 89% of which show up once; approximately 3.4% is in the top ten. The material was peripheral blood, obtained 28 days after the second AZD1222 dose. These receptors were collected from an adult who received the AZD1222 COVID-19 vaccine. CDR3s include the opening cysteine and the closing phenylalanine or tryptophan. A D gene is named only where the DNA matches it firmly. Not all rows give a size; the values are once, few, many and, for expanded clones, a class.

>TRBD2|TRBV29-1|.|TRBJ2-2
CSVEGLAGFEGELFF
TGCAGCGTCGAAGGACTAGCGGGGTTCGAGGGGGAGCTGTTTTTT
>.|TRBV7-2|.|TRBJ1-6
CASSARTGGVNSPLHF
TGTGCCAGCAGCGCGCGTACCGGGGGCGTTAATTCACCCCTCCACTTT
>.|TRBV18|.|TRBJ2-3
CASSLPVPDTQYF
TGTGCCAGCTCACTTCCCGTCCCAGATACGCAGTATTTT
>TRBD2|TRBV19|.|TRBJ2-7
CASSPIPSGNEQYF
TGTGCCAGTAGCCCTATCCCTAGCGGGAACGAGCAGTACTTC
>TRBD1|TRBV7-7|.|TRBJ2-2
CASSPTGTVITGELFF
TGTGCTAGCAGCCCGACCGGGACAGTTATTACCGGGGAGCTGTTTTTT
>.|TRBV28|once|TRBJ1-2
CASSLRQAHGYTF
TGTGCCAGCAGTCTCAGACAGGCCCACGGCTACACCTTC
>TRBD1|TRBV13|.|TRBJ1-1
CASSFNRGTEAFF
TGTGCCAGCAGCTTTAACAGGGGCACTGAAGCTTTCTTT
>TRBD1|TRBV7-2|few|TRBJ1-6
CASSFDRGRFSPLHF
TGTGCCAGCAGCTTTGACAGGGGGCGTTTTTCACCCCTCCACTTT
>.|TRBV24-1|.|TRBJ2-1
CATSDLRESAYEQFF
TGTGCCACCAGTGATTTGCGGGAGTCGGCTTATGAGCAGTTCTTC
>TRBD1|TRBV24-1|.|TRBJ1-5
CATSPGQGNQPQHF
TGTGCCACCAGTCCGGGACAGGGGAACCAGCCCCAGCATTTT
>.|TRBV30|.|TRBJ1-5
CAWSMEGNQPQHF
TGTGCCTGGAGCATGGAAGGCAATCAGCCCCAGCATTTT
>.|TRBV13|.|TRBJ1-2
CASSFRQVGGYTF
TGTGCCAGCAGCTTTAGGCAGGTCGGCGGCTACACCTTC
>.|TRBV2|.|TRBJ2-7
CASRGGDEQYF
TGTGCCAGCAGGGGGGGCGACGAGCAGTACTTC
>.|TRBV28|.|TRBJ1-6
CASSFLTSGDYNSPLHF
TGTGCCAGCAGTTTCCTCACCTCCGGGGATTATAATTCACCCCTCCACTTT
>.|TRBV28|.|TRBJ1-4
CASSFPQGREKLFF
TGTGCCAGCAGTTTCCCACAGGGTAGGGAAAAACTGTTTTTT
>.|TRBV22-1|.|TRBJ2-7
CPGSALRDPASNEQYF
TGTCCTGGGAGCGCACTAAGGGACCCAGCATCGAACGAGCAGTACTTC
>.|TRBV2|.|TRBJ2-7
CASSEGSSVSYEQYF
TGTGCCAGCAGTGAGGGCAGTTCAGTCTCCTACGAGCAGTACTTC
>TRBD2|TRBV6-4|.|TRBJ2-5
CASSLPVVAGESQETQYF
TGTGCCAGCAGTCTTCCGGTGGTAGCGGGAGAGTCCCAAGAGACCCAGTACTTC
>.|TRBV19|few|TRBJ1-2
CASSEHGNYGYTF
TGTGCCAGTAGCGAACACGGGAACTATGGCTACACCTTC
>.|TRBV28|.|TRBJ1-5
CASTDPGTGGNQPQHF
TGTGCCAGCACGGATCCGGGCACCGGAGGCAATCAGCCCCAGCATTTT
>.|TRBV5-4|.|TRBJ1-1
CASSPEITWAEAFF
TGTGCCAGCAGCCCCGAGATCACCTGGGCCGAAGCTTTCTTT
>TRBD1|TRBV7-9|.|TRBJ1-1
CASSSGQGAQAFF
TGTGCCAGCAGCTCCGGACAGGGGGCTCAAGCTTTCTTT
>TRBD1|TRBV6-2/TRBV6-3|.|TRBJ1-5
CASSYSIFRGRQGHQPQHF
TGTGCCAGCAGTTACTCGATTTTCCGAGGCCGACAGGGTCATCAGCCCCAGCATTTT
>.|TRBV6-5|.|TRBJ1-2
CASRPGFGANYGYTF
TGTGCCAGCCGCCCCGGTTTTGGAGCCAACTATGGCTACACCTTC
>.|TRBV15|once|TRBJ2-7
CATSRDVSSYEQYF
TGTGCCACCAGCAGAGATGTTTCCTCGTACGAGCAGTACTTC
>.|TRBV28|.|TRBJ2-5
CASSLSSPATETQYF
TGTGCCAGCAGTTTATCCTCACCCGCCACAGAGACCCAGTACTTC
>.|TRBV7-9|.|TRBJ1-2
CASSLEFGGKHGYTF
TGTGCCAGCAGCTTAGAGTTTGGAGGGAAGCATGGCTACACCTTC
>.|TRBV4-3|.|TRBJ2-7
CASSQDSGVYEQYF
TGCGCCAGCAGCCAAGATTCAGGGGTGTACGAGCAGTACTTC
>.|TRBV4-2|few|TRBJ2-2
CASSPTGGDGELFF
TGTGCCAGCAGCCCGACCGGGGGCGACGGGGAGCTGTTTTTT